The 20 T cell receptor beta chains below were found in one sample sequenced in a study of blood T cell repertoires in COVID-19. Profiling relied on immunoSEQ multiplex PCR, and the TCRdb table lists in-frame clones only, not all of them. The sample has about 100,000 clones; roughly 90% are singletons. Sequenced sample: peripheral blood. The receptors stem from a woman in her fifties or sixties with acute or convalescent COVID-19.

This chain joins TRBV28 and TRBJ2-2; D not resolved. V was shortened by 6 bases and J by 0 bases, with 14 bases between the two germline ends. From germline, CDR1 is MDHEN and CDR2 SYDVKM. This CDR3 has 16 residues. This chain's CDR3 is CASRRPGFANTGELFF. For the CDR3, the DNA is TGTGCCAGCAGGAGACCAGGCTTCGCGAACACCGGGGAGCTGTTTTTT.

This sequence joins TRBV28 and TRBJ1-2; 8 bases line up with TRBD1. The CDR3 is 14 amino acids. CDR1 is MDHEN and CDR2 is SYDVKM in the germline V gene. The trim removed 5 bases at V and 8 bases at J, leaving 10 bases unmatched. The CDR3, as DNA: TGTGCCAGCAGTCCTGGGGGACAGGCGGGCGGCTACACCTTC. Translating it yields CASSPGGQAGGYTF.

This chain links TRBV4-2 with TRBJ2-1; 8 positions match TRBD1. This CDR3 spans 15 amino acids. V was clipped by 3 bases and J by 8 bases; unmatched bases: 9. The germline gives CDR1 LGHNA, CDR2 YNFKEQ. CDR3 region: CASSQSDRGSDEQFF. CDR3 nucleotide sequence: TGTGCCAGCAGCCAGAGCGACAGGGGATCCGATGAGCAGTTCTTC.

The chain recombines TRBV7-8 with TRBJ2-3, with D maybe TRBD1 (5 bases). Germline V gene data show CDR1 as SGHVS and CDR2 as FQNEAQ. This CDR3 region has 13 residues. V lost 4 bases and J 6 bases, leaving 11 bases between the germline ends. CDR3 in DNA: TGTGCCAGCAGCTCTGGGGCACGGGATACGCAGTATTTT. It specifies CASSSGARDTQYF.

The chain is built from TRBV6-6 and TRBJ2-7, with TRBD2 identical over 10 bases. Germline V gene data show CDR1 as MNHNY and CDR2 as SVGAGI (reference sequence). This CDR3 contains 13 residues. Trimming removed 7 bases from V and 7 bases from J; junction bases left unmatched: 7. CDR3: CASKAGGPGEQYV. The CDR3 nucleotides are TGTGCCAGCAAAGCGGGAGGGCCTGGGGAGCAGTACGTC.

CDR3 bases: TGCGCCAGCAGCCAAGAAACAGGGGGCGGAGAGACCCAGTACTTC. Its protein product is CASSQETGGGETQYF. The chain employs TRBV4-1 and TRBJ2-5, with 9 bases aligning to TRBD1. The germline CDR1 and CDR2 sequences are MGHRA and YSYEKL. Germline trimming cut 0 bases from V and 4 bases from J; bases unmatched to any gene: 3. The CDR3 is made up of 15 amino acids.

CDR3 amino acids: CASSVYSTSNEQFF. The CDR3 DNA sequence: TGTGCCAGCAGCGTCTACTCGACTAGCAATGAGCAGTTCTTC. The chain employs TRBV7-2 and TRBJ2-1; possible D gene TRBD2, 6 bases. The CDR3 is 14 amino acids. CDR1 is SGHTA, CDR2 FQGNSA, per germline. V gave up 5 bases and J gave up 6 bases, with 14 bases separating them. Using reference TRBV7-2 and TRBJ2-1 for the parts outside the CDR3, the full variable domain is GAGVSQSPSNKVTEKGKDVELRCDPISGHTALYWYRQSLGQGLEFLIYFQGNSAPDKSGLPSDRFSAERTGGSVSTLTIQRTQQEDSAVYLCASSVYSTSNEQFFGPGTRLTVL.

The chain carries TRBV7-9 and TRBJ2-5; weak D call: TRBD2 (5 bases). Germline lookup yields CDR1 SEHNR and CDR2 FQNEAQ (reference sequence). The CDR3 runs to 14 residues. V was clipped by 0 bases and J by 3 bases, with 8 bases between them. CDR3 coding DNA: TGTGCCAGCAGCTTAGCTAGCGCGGAAGAGACCCAGTACTTC. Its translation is CASSLASAEETQYF.

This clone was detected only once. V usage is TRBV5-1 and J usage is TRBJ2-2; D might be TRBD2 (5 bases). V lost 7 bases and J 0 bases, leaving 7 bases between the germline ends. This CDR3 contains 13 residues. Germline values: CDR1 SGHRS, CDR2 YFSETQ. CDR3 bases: TGCGCCAGCCGACTATCGAACACCGGGGAGCTGTTTTTT. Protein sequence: CASRLSNTGELFF.

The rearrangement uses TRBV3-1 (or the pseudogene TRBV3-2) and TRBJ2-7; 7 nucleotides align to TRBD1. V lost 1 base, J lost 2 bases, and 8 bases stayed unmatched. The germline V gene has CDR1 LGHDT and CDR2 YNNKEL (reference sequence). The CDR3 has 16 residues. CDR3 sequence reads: CASSQAGTARTYEQYF. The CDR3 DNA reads TGTGCCAGCAGCCAAGCCGGGACAGCGCGAACCTACGAGCAGTACTTC.

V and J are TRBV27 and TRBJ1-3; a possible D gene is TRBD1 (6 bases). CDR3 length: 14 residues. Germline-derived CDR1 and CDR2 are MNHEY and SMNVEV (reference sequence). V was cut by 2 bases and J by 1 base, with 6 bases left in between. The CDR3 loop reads CASSLRGSGNTIYF. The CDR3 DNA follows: TGTGCCAGCAGTTTAAGGGGGTCTGGAAACACCATATATTTT.

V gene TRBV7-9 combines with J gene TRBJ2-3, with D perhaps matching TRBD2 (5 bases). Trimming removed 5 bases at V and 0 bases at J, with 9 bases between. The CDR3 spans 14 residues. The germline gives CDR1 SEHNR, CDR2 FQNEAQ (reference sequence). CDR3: CASSMDSSTDTQYF. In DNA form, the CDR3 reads TGTGCCAGCAGCATGGACTCCAGCACAGATACGCAGTATTTT. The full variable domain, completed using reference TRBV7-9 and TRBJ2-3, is DTGVSQNPRHKITKRGQNVTFRCDPISEHNRLYWYRQTLGQGPEFLTYFQNEAQLEKSRLLSDRFSAERPKGSFSTLEIQRTEQGDSAMYLCASSMDSSTDTQYFGPGTRLTVL.

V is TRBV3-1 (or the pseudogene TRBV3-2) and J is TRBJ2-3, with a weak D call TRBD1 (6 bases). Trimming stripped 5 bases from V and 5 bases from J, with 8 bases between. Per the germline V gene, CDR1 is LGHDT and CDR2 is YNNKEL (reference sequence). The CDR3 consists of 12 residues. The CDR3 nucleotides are TGTGCCAGCAGCGGGGGCGAAGATACGCAGTATTTT. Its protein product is CASSGGEDTQYF.

CDR3 protein: CASTGPPSYEQYF. DNA of the CDR3: TGTGCCAGTACAGGGCCTCCTAGCTACGAGCAGTACTTC. The V and J genes are TRBV13 and TRBJ2-7, with D possibly TRBD1 on 6 matching bases. Per the germline V gene, CDR1 is PRHDT and CDR2 is FYEKMQ (reference sequence). Trimming pared 9 bases from V and 3 bases from J, leaving 15 bases between. This CDR3 comprises 13 residues.

CDR3 sequence: CASSQPGLVTGELFF. The CDR3 nucleotides are TGTGCCAGCAGCCAACCGGGACTAGTGACCGGGGAGCTGTTTTTT. V and J are TRBV11-2 and TRBJ2-2; the match to TRBD2 covers 8 bases. With 5 bases clipped from V and 5 bases from J, the junction kept 7 bases outside the gene matches. The CDR3 length is 15 residues. Per the germline V gene, CDR1 is SGHAT and CDR2 is FQNNGV.

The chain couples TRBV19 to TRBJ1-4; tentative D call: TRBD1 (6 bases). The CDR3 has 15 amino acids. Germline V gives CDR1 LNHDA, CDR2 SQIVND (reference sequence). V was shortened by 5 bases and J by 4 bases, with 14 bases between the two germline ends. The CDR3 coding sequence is TGTGCCAGTAGTCTGGGGGCAGCATTTAATGAAAAACTGTTTTTT. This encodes CASSLGAAFNEKLFF.

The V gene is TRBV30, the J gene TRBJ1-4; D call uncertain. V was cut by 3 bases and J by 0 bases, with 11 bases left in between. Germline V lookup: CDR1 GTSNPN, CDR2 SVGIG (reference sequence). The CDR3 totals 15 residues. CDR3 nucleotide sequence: TGTGCCTGGAGCTTCGGCGCGGCAACTAATGAAAAACTGTTTTTT. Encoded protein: CAWSFGAATNEKLFF. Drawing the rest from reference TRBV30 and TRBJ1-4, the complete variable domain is SQTIHQWPATLVQPVGSPLSLECTVEGTSNPNLYWYRQAAGRGLQLLFYSVGIGQISSEVPQNLSASRPQDRQFILSSKKLLLSDSGFYLCAWSFGAATNEKLFFGSGTQLSVL.

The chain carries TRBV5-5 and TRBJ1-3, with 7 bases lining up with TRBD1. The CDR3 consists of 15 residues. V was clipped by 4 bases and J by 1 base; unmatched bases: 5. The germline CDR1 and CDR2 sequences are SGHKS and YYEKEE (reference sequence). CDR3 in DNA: TGTGCCAGCAGCCTCTGGACAGGTTCTGGAAACACCATATATTTT. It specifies CASSLWTGSGNTIYF.

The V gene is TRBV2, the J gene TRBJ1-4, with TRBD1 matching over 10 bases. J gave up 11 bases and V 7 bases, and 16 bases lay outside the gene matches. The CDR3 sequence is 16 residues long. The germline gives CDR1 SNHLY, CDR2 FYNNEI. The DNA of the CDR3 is TGTGCCAGCATCCCGCCGGCCGGGACAGGGGTGGACAAACTGTTTTTT. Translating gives CASIPPAGTGVDKLFF.

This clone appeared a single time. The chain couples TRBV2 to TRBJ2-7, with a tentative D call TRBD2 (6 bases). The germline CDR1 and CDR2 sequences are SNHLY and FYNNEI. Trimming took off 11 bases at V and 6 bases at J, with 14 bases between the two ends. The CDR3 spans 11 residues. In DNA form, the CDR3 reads TGTGCCTCGCGGACTACCCGCGAGCAGTACTTC. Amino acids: CASRTTREQYF. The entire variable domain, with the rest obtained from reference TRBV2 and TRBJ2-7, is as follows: EPEVTQTPSHQVTQMGQEVILRCVPISNHLYFYWYRQILGQKVEFLVSFYNNEISEKSEIFDDQFSVERPDGSNFTLKIRSTKLEDSAMYFCASRTTREQYFGPGTRLTVT.